These 15 T cell receptor beta chains originate from one sample sequenced in a study of blood T cell repertoires in COVID-19. Clones were sequenced by immunoSEQ multiplex PCR, and TCRdb holds only the in-frame ones, with some missing. The sample gives approximately 500,000 clones, about 88% of which show up once; 7.5% to 9.5% is in the top ten. The source material was peripheral blood. The receptors originated from a woman aged 45-60 years with COVID-19, enrolled during active disease.

V is TRBV5-1 and J is TRBJ2-3; TRBD1 might be the D (5 bases). The CDR3 is 15 amino acids. Deletions cut 2 bases from V and 4 bases from J, with 14 bases between. Per the germline V gene, CDR1 is SGHRS and CDR2 is YFSETQ. CDR3 in amino acids: CASSLGQGGADTQYF. CDR3 DNA: TGCGCCAGCAGCTTAGGCCAGGGTGGTGCAGATACGCAGTATTTT.

In this sample, this clone turned up once. This chain's CDR3 is CSASAAGTRGDIQYF. The CDR3 nucleotides read TGCAGTGCTAGTGCCGCGGGGACTAGGGGGGACATTCAGTACTTC. V gene TRBV20-1 combines with J gene TRBJ2-4; 8 bases map to TRBD2. This CDR3 spans 15 amino acids. V gave up 3 bases and J gave up 8 bases; unmatched junction bases: 12. Germline V gives CDR1 DFQATT, CDR2 SNEGSKA (reference sequence).

This clone was detected only a few times. Other DNA sequences from this sample encode an identical CDR3 as well. The V and J genes are TRBV5-1 and TRBJ1-1, with D perhaps matching TRBD1 (6 bases). The length of the CDR3 is 14 residues. The V gene's germline CDR1 is SGHRS and CDR2 YFSETQ. V dropped 0 bases and J dropped 3 bases, with 9 bases sitting between them. CDR3 amino acids: CASSLADRYTEAFF. As DNA, the CDR3 is TGCGCCAGCAGCTTGGCCGACAGGTACACTGAAGCTTTCTTT.

The gene calls are TRBV5-1 and TRBJ2-3; 12 nucleotides match TRBD2. The CDR3 has 16 residues. The V and J ends lost 3 bases and 1 base, in that order; junction bases with no gene match: 3. The germline V gene encodes CDR1 SGHRS and CDR2 YFSETQ. CDR3 DNA: TGCGCCAGCAGCTGGACTAGCGGGGAGGGCACAGATACGCAGTATTTT. This gives the protein CASSWTSGEGTDTQYF.

This chain joins TRBV7-2 and TRBJ1-1, with D tentatively TRBD1 (6 bases). The germline V gene encodes CDR1 SGHTA and CDR2 FQGNSA. The CDR3 runs 15 residues. V gave up 4 bases and J gave up 4 bases, with 16 bases separating them. The CDR3 nucleotides read TGTGCCAGCAGCTCCCTCCGGGGGGGGGCCACTGAAGCTTTCTTT. The encoded protein is CASSSLRGGATEAFF. Combining the CDR3 with reference TRBV7-2 and TRBJ1-1 gives the whole variable domain GAGVSQSPSNKVTEKGKDVELRCDPISGHTALYWYRQSLGQGLEFLIYFQGNSAPDKSGLPSDRFSAERTGGSVSTLTIQRTQQEDSAVYLCASSSLRGGATEAFFGQGTRLTVV.

As concerns this clone: Distinct nucleotide sequences in the sample also encode this CDR3. J is TRBJ2-1 and V is TRBV11-2, with 8 bases fitting TRBD1. The length of the CDR3 is 13 residues. Germline V gene lookup returns CDR1 SGHAT and CDR2 FQNNGV. The V segment lost 5 bases and the J segment 8 bases; nucleotides outside the gene matches: 5. CDR3 in amino acids: CASSLGQGDEQFF. The CDR3 DNA is TGTGCCAGCAGCCTCGGACAGGGCGATGAGCAGTTCTTC.

This rearrangement joins TRBV6-4 to TRBJ1-5; no definite D call. V gave up 3 bases and J gave up 4 bases, with 7 bases separating them. From germline, CDR1 is MRHNA and CDR2 SNTAGT. The CDR3 has 13 residues. As DNA, the CDR3 is TGTGCCAGCAGTGATTATCCTAATCAGCCCCAGCATTTT. Amino acid sequence: CASSDYPNQPQHF.

This chain uses TRBV19 with TRBJ1-5, with 9 bases identical to TRBD1. The junction had 5 bases not matched to a gene; V was cut back by 6 bases and J by 2 bases. CDR1 and CDR2 (germline): LNHDA, SQIVND (reference sequence). The CDR3 loop spans 15 amino acids. The chain's CDR3 is CASRPRTGGNQPQHF. CDR3 DNA: TGTGCCAGTAGGCCGAGGACAGGGGGCAATCAGCCCCAGCATTTT.

This clone was recorded only once. CDR3 protein: CAINADRGGYTF. The CDR3 nucleotides are TGTGCCATCAACGCGGACAGGGGGGGCTACACCTTC. The gene calls are TRBV10-3 and TRBJ1-2; 10 nucleotides align to TRBD1. Germline CDR1 and CDR2: ENHRY and SYGVKD. The CDR3 extends over 12 amino acids. V was pared by 7 bases and J by 8 bases, with 4 bases of the junction left unmatched.

The chain links TRBV19 to TRBJ1-4; the D is unclear. Germline loops: CDR1 LNHDA, CDR2 SQIVND (reference sequence). V lost 3 bases to trimming and J lost 0 bases, with 11 bases between them. The CDR3 is made up of 16 amino acids. In nucleotides, the CDR3 is TGTGCCAGTAGTATTGTGGGCGCCTCAACTAATGAAAAACTGTTTTTT. This codes for CASSIVGASTNEKLFF.

V is TRBV5-6 and J is TRBJ1-1, with 8 bases fitting TRBD1. With 4 bases clipped from V and 1 base from J, the junction kept 6 bases outside the gene matches. Germline V gene sequence: CDR1 SGHDT, CDR2 YYEEEE. The length of the CDR3 is 15 residues. CDR3: CASSPTGAENTEAFF. CDR3 sequence (DNA): TGTGCCAGCAGCCCGACAGGGGCGGAGAACACTGAAGCTTTCTTT.

The CDR3 DNA reads TGCGCCAGCAGCTTGACTAGCGGGGGGGCCCCCAAAAACATTCAGTACTTC. This encodes CASSLTSGGAPKNIQYF. The rearrangement links TRBV5-1 to TRBJ2-4, with TRBD2 identical over 13 bases. Germline CDR1 is SGHRS and CDR2 is YFSETQ. Losses at the gene ends were 1 base for V and 2 bases for J; bases not matched to a gene: 3. This CDR3 comprises 17 residues.

This clone appeared once. The chain recombines TRBV6-1 with TRBJ1-2; D is unclear. V was cut by 1 base and J by 7 bases, with 7 bases left in between. The CDR3 has 12 residues. From germline, CDR1 is MNHNS and CDR2 SASEGT. In DNA, the CDR3 is TGTGCCAGCAGTGAAGGGCAAAGTGGCTACACCTTC. This sequence encodes CASSEGQSGYTF.

This chain joins TRBV5-1 and TRBJ1-2; TRBD1 agrees at 9 bases. Per germline, CDR1 SGHRS and CDR2 YFSETQ. Trimming at V came to 0 bases and at J to 3 bases, leaving 6 bases not matched to a gene. The CDR3 length is 16 residues. The chain's CDR3 is CASSLEFGTGYYGYTF. In DNA, the CDR3 is TGCGCCAGCAGCTTGGAGTTCGGGACAGGGTACTATGGCTACACCTTC.

This chain joins TRBV20-1 and TRBJ1-2; tentatively, D is TRBD1 (6 bases). From germline, CDR1 is DFQATT and CDR2 SNEGSKA (reference sequence). The CDR3 runs to 11 residues. The V gene lost 5 bases and the J gene lost 5 bases, with 9 bases spanning the gap. CDR3 in amino acids: CSALQGYGYTF. The CDR3 DNA follows: TGCAGTGCTCTTCAGGGGTATGGCTACACCTTC.